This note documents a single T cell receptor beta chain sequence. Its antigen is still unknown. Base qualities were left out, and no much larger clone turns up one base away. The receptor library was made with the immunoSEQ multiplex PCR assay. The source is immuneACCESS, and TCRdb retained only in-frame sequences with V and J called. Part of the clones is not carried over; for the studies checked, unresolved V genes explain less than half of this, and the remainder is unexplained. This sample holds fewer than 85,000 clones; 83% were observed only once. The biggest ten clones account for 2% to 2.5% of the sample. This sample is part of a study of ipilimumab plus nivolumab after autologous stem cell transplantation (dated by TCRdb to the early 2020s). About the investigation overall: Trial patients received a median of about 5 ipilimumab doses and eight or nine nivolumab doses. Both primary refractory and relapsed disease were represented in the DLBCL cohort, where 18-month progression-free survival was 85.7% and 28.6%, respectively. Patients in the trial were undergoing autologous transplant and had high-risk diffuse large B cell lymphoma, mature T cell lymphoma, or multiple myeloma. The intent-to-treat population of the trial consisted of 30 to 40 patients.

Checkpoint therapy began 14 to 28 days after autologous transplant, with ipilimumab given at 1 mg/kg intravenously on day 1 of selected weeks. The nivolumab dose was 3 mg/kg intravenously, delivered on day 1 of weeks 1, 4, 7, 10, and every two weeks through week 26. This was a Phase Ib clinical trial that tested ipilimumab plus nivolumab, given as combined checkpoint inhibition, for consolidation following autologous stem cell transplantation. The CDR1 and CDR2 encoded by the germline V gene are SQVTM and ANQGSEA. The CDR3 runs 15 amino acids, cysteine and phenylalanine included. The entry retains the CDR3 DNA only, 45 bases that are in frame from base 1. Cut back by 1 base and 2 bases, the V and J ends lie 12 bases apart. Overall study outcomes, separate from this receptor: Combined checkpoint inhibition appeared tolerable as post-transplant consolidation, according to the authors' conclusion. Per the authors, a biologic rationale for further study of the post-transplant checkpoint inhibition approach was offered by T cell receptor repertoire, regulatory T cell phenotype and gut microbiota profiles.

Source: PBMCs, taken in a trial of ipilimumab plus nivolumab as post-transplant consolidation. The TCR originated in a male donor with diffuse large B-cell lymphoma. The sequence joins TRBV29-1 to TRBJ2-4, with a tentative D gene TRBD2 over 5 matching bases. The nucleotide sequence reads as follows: TGCAGCGTTGAAGGGGCTAGCCAGTCCAAAAACATTCAGTACTTC. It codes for CSVEGASQSKNIQYF.